The 30 T cell receptor beta chains below all came from one sample that was sequenced in a study of regulatory T cells in long-lasting Graves disease. The time point is: newly diagnosed GD, antithyroid drugs for less than 3 months. The authors made the TCR library using RNA they extracted from PBMCs. Arm-PCR with iRepertoire HTBI primers amplified the CDR3 regions for these TCR beta libraries. TCRdb processed the multiplex PCR reads anew with MiXCR; each CDR3 protein has one entry. The data contain hundreds of thousands of distinct CDR3 sequences, 18% of them singletons. The sample in question was peripheral blood mononuclear cells (PBMCs), obtained at new diagnosis, from a patient treated with antithyroid drugs. These TCRs come from a female donor with Graves disease.

This clonotype was recorded at least ten times. The chain uses TRBV3-1 and TRBJ1-4; TRBD1 is a possible D gene (5 bases). This CDR3 contains 15 residues. From germline, CDR1 is LGHDT and CDR2 YNNKEL (reference sequence). The V end lost 4 bases, the J end lost 7 bases, and 16 bases lay between the germline ends. The CDR3 DNA follows: TGTGCCAGCAGCCTCCTTTGGGGCCGGGGTGAAAAACTGTTTTTT. Translated: CASSLLWGRGEKLFF.

This clonotype was counted ten times or more. The chain employs TRBV11-2 and TRBJ2-7; no clear D gene. The V and J ends lost 5 bases and 0 bases respectively, with 14 bases between them. This CDR3 is built from 15 residues. Germline V CDR1 and CDR2: SGHAT, FQNNGV. In nucleotides, the CDR3 is TGTGCCAGCAGCCCCTACGCCGGGCACTCCTACGAGCAGTACTTC. Its translation: CASSPYAGHSYEQYF.

The genes are TRBV6-1 and TRBJ1-1; 10 bases map to TRBD1. J lost 8 bases, V lost 6 bases, and 6 bases had no gene match. There are 13 residues in the CDR3. The germline CDR1 and CDR2 sequences are MNHNS and SASEGT. Written as DNA, the CDR3 is TGTGCCAGCAGCGCGACAGGGGGCTTGGAAGCTTTCTTT. This codes for CASSATGGLEAFF.

V is TRBV7-9 and J is TRBJ2-7; possibly TRBD2 for D (6 bases). This CDR3 is 14 amino acids long. The germline V gene encodes CDR1 SEHNR and CDR2 FQNEAQ (reference sequence). The V gene lost 5 bases and the J gene lost 3 bases, with 14 bases spanning the gap. In DNA form, the CDR3 reads TGTGCCAGCAGCCCACTAGCAGAACTCTACGAGCAGTACTTC. This codes for CASSPLAELYEQYF.

This clonotype has ten or more counts. The V gene is TRBV20-1, the J gene TRBJ1-2; D call uncertain. The CDR3 covers 12 residues. Germline V CDR1 and CDR2: DFQATT, SNEGSKA (reference sequence). Trimming left V 6 bases short and J 2 bases short, with 10 bases between. CDR3 loop: CSANPVNYGYTF. The CDR3 DNA is TGCAGTGCCAATCCTGTGAACTATGGCTACACCTTC.

J is TRBJ2-3 and V is TRBV5-1; D perhaps matches TRBD2 (5 bases). Germline CDR1 and CDR2: SGHRS and YFSETQ. The CDR3 contains 16 residues. Trimming shortened V by 4 bases and J by 0 bases, and 15 bases separated the two germline ends. The chain's CDR3 is CASSPTADSSTDTQYF. The CDR3 DNA reads TGCGCCAGCAGCCCAACTGCGGACTCTAGCACAGATACGCAGTATTTT.

This clonotype has at least ten counts. The V gene is TRBV27, the J gene TRBJ2-1; 8 bases fit TRBD2. V lost 4 bases, J lost 4 bases, and 9 bases stayed unmatched. The CDR3 length is 16 residues. Per germline, CDR1 MNHEY and CDR2 SMNVEV (reference sequence). The CDR3 sequence: CASSWVAGGAYNEQFF. In DNA, the CDR3 is TGTGCCAGCAGTTGGGTGGCGGGGGGCGCGTACAATGAGCAGTTCTTC.

This clonotype occurred many times. V usage is TRBV28 and J usage is TRBJ2-1; no clear D. The CDR3 extends over 13 amino acids. Germline CDR1 and CDR2: MDHEN and SYDVKM. Trimming stripped 5 bases from V and 8 bases from J, with 13 bases between. The chain's CDR3 is CASSGLGLHEQFF. DNA for the CDR3: TGTGCCAGCAGTGGGCTAGGATTGCATGAGCAGTTCTTC.

Note on this clonotype: A far larger clone is a single base away, which makes a read error likely. The chain is built from TRBV2 and TRBJ2-1; a weak D match, TRBD2 (6 bases). Trimming left V 7 bases short and J 10 bases short, with 11 bases between. In germline, CDR1 is SNHLY, CDR2 FYNNEI. This CDR3 is built from 11 residues. The CDR3 DNA follows: TGTGCCAGCACGCGGGGCAACGAGCAGTTCTTC. Its translation: CASTRGNEQFF.

The J gene is TRBJ2-7, the V gene TRBV7-6; possible D gene TRBD2, 5 bases. Between the trimmed V and J ends, which lost 1 base and 4 bases, there was a span of 14 bases. The CDR3 spans 15 residues. Germline assignment: CDR1 SGHVS and CDR2 FNYEAQ. CDR3: CASSLESSLVYEQYF. In DNA, the CDR3 is TGTGCCAGCAGCTTAGAATCTAGCCTTGTTTACGAGCAGTACTTC.

The chain has TRBV4-1 and TRBJ2-7; D tentatively fits TRBD1 or TRBD2 (5 bases each). The ends were cut back, 4 bases at V and 3 bases at J, with 16 bases in the middle. Germline V gene data show CDR1 as MGHRA and CDR2 as YSYEKL. The CDR3 sequence is 15 residues long. CDR3 nucleotides: TGCGCCAGCAGCCTAGACGGGACGGAGATCTACGAGCAGTACTTC. It encodes CASSLDGTEIYEQYF.

In its sample, this clonotype was seen many times. The chain links TRBV16 to TRBJ1-4; D is undetermined. Germline CDR1 KGHSY, CDR2 FQNENV. This CDR3 has 14 amino acids. V was shortened by 3 bases and J by 4 bases, with 9 bases between the two germline ends. The CDR3 coding sequence is TGTGCCAGCAGCCAGAGAGACAATAATGAAAAACTGTTTTTT. This sequence encodes CASSQRDNNEKLFF.

This clonotype was picked up many times. CDR3 sequence: CATSGQGAFNSPLHF. For the CDR3, the DNA is TGTGCCACCAGCGGACAGGGGGCCTTTAATTCACCCCTCCACTTT. The V and J genes are TRBV15 and TRBJ1-6, with TRBD1 matching 11 bases. CDR3 length: 15 residues. V dropped 5 bases and J dropped 6; count of bases not matched to a gene: 3. Germline assignment: CDR1 LNHNV and CDR2 YYDKDF (reference sequence).

A single count supports this clonotype. A read error may be the cause here, since a much bigger clone is one base away. This CDR3 fails to terminate in the conserved phenylalanine or tryptophan, so it likely reflects a read error. Because the CDR3's place on the DNA is in doubt, the DNA is left out and the CDR3 is given as listed by TCRdb. The gene calls are TRBV18 and TRBJ2-1; TRBD1 is the table's D call and was not checked against the DNA. Ends included, the CDR3 has 13 residues. Germline lookup yields CDR1 KGHSH and CDR2 LQKENI. CDR3 residues: CASSPPGSGGATL.

This clonotype was recorded at least ten times. The genes are TRBV12-3 or TRBV12-4 and TRBJ2-5; D remains unclear. The V end lost 3 bases, the J end lost 3 bases, and 8 bases lay between the germline ends. The CDR3 is 13 amino acids. The chain's CDR3 is CASSLYSKETQYF. The CDR3 DNA is TGTGCCAGCAGTTTGTACAGTAAAGAGACCCAGTACTTC.

J is TRBJ2-1 and V is TRBV28; D is possibly TRBD1 or TRBD2 (5 bases each). CDR3 size: 15 residues. V shed 3 bases and J shed 7 bases, with 16 bases lying between them. Germline V gives CDR1 MDHEN, CDR2 SYDVKM. This CDR3 reads CASSFGRGPGNEQFF. The CDR3 DNA follows: TGTGCCAGCAGTTTCGGCCGGGGACCGGGGAATGAGCAGTTCTTC. Looking up the rest from reference TRBV28 and TRBJ2-1 gives the full variable domain: DVKVTQSSRYLVKRTGEKVFLECVQDMDHENMFWYRQDPGLGLRLIYFSYDVKMKEKGDIPEGYSVSREKKERFSLILESASTNQTSMYLCASSFGRGPGNEQFFGPGTRLTVL.

This clonotype was detected many times. V is TRBV15 and J is TRBJ1-2, with D possibly matching TRBD1 (5 bases). Germline-derived CDR1 and CDR2 are LNHNV and YYDKDF (reference sequence). The CDR3 spans 17 residues. V dropped 0 bases and J dropped 2 bases, with 16 bases sitting between them. CDR3 amino acids: CATSRDRVAWGNYGYTF. The CDR3 DNA is TGTGCCACCAGCAGAGACCGTGTTGCCTGGGGCAACTATGGCTACACCTTC.

This clonotype was detected many times. This chain joins TRBV4-1 and TRBJ1-6; D is possibly TRBD1 (6 bases). V was pared by 0 bases and J by 9 bases, with 12 bases between. The germline V gene has CDR1 MGHRA and CDR2 YSYEKL. The CDR3 loop spans 15 amino acids. CDR3 DNA: TGCGCCAGCAGCCAAGACAGGGGTTATGGTTCACCCCTCCACTTT. Amino acids: CASSQDRGYGSPLHF.

This clonotype was seen ten or more times. The chain is built from TRBV20-1 and TRBJ2-7; the match to TRBD1 covers 11 bases. V was pared by 1 base and J by 1 base, with 9 bases of the junction left unmatched. The CDR3 sequence is 17 residues long. Germline V gene sequence: CDR1 DFQATT, CDR2 SNEGSKA (reference sequence). The CDR3 region is CSARATLGTGGSYEQYF. The CDR3 DNA reads TGCAGTGCTAGAGCAACCCTAGGGACAGGGGGGTCCTACGAGCAGTACTTC.

Only a few counts were recorded for this clonotype. V gene TRBV7-9 combines with J gene TRBJ1-1; no reliable D call. The germline gives CDR1 SEHNR, CDR2 FQNEAQ (reference sequence). CDR3 size: 13 residues. The V and J ends lost 11 bases and 0 bases respectively, with 13 bases between them. The CDR3 reads CAALVTMNTEAFF. The CDR3 DNA reads TGTGCCGCGTTAGTCACCATGAACACTGAAGCTTTCTTT. Full variable domain (remainder filled in from reference TRBV7-9 and TRBJ1-1): DTGVSQNPRHKITKRGQNVTFRCDPISEHNRLYWYRQTLGQGPEFLTYFQNEAQLEKSRLLSDRFSAERPKGSFSTLEIQRTEQGDSAMYLCAALVTMNTEAFFGQGTRLTVV.

The V gene is TRBV6-5, the J gene TRBJ2-1, with 11 bases that match TRBD1. The CDR3 spans 17 residues. Germline trimming cut 4 bases from V and 3 bases from J; bases unmatched to any gene: 8. The germline gives CDR1 MNHEY, CDR2 SVGAGI. The CDR3 reads CASSFLSGTGGYNEQFF. CDR3 sequence (DNA): TGTGCCAGCAGTTTTCTGTCCGGGACAGGGGGCTACAATGAGCAGTTCTTC.

The rearrangement uses TRBV27 and TRBJ2-5, with D perhaps matching TRBD1 (6 bases). The CDR3 is 17 residues long. V lost 5 bases, J lost 7 bases, and 26 bases lay in between. The germline gives CDR1 MNHEY, CDR2 SMNVEV (reference sequence). The CDR3 loop reads CASSGTGLPGQIGTQYF. The CDR3 DNA is TGTGCCAGCAGTGGAACAGGGCTACCGGGCCAGATAGGGACCCAGTACTTC.

The table lists this clonotype with a few counts. The chain carries TRBV7-2 and TRBJ2-3; unclear D gene. The CDR3 is 16 residues long. Germline loops: CDR1 SGHTA, CDR2 FQGNSA. The V gene lost 4 bases and the J gene lost 0 bases, with 14 bases spanning the gap. The CDR3 spells CASSSRRVISTDTQYF. The CDR3 DNA follows: TGTGCCAGCAGCTCCCGTCGAGTGATTAGCACAGATACGCAGTATTTT.

This clonotype was recorded at least ten times. The rearrangement joins TRBV7-2 to TRBJ2-1; the D is unclear. Germline CDR1 reads SGHTA; CDR2 reads FQGNSA. Trimming took off 1 base at V and 8 bases at J, with 9 bases between the two ends. The CDR3 sequence is 13 residues long. CDR3 region: CASSLGRVDEQFF. CDR3 in DNA: TGTGCCAGCAGCTTAGGTCGGGTTGATGAGCAGTTCTTC. The variable domain in full, with the rest retrieved from reference TRBV7-2 and TRBJ2-1, is GAGVSQSPSNKVTEKGKDVELRCDPISGHTALYWYRQSLGQGLEFLIYFQGNSAPDKSGLPSDRFSAERTGGSVSTLTIQRTQQEDSAVYLCASSLGRVDEQFFGPGTRLTVL.

This clonotype was observed many times. The genes are TRBV11-2 and TRBJ2-7; 7 bases align to TRBD1. Germline V gene lookup returns CDR1 SGHAT and CDR2 FQNNGV. The CDR3 length is 14 residues. Trimming took 2 bases from V and 5 from J; bases not matched to a gene: 6. CDR3 residues: CASSLRQGGHEQYF. CDR3 DNA sequence: TGTGCCAGCAGCTTACGGCAAGGGGGCCACGAGCAGTACTTC.

The chain recombines TRBV19 with TRBJ1-1; 7 bases match TRBD1. This CDR3 region has 18 residues. The V gene end was trimmed by 4 bases and the J gene end by 3 bases; junction bases not matched to a gene: 17. CDR1 LNHDA and CDR2 SQIVND come from the germline V gene (reference sequence). The CDR3 here is CASSTEPGQLQWDTEAFF. Written as DNA, the CDR3 is TGTGCCAGTAGTACCGAGCCGGGACAGCTCCAATGGGACACTGAAGCTTTCTTT. Complete variable domain (other parts from reference TRBV19 and TRBJ1-1): DGGITQSPKYLFRKEGQNVTLSCEQNLNHDAMYWYRQDPGQGLRLIYYSQIVNDFQKGDIAEGYSVSREKKESFPLTVTSAQKNPTAFYLCASSTEPGQLQWDTEAFFGQGTRLTVV.

The CDR3 DNA reads TGTGCCAGCAGCCCCTTCGGTACCGAAGAGACCCAGTACTTC. It specifies CASSPFGTEETQYF. The V and J genes are TRBV3-1 and TRBJ2-5; D not certain. V lost 4 bases and J 3 bases, leaving 12 bases between the germline ends. There are 14 residues in the CDR3. From germline, CDR1 is LGHDT and CDR2 YNNKEL (reference sequence).

V usage is TRBV30 and J usage is TRBJ2-2; TRBD2 aligns across 13 bases. The CDR3 runs 19 residues. V was clipped by 2 bases and J by 3 bases; unmatched bases: 12. Germline loops: CDR1 GTSNPN, CDR2 SVGIG (reference sequence). The CDR3 coding sequence is TGTGCCTGGAGTTACTGGACTAGCGGGAGTTCAGGGGACACCGGGGAGCTGTTTTTT. As protein: CAWSYWTSGSSGDTGELFF.

This clonotype was observed many times. The rearrangement uses TRBV12-3 or TRBV12-4 and TRBJ2-1; 9 bases are a match to TRBD2. The CDR3 has 15 amino acids. Trimming took 3 bases from V and 8 from J; bases not matched to a gene: 8. CDR3 loop: CASSFLAGCWDEQFF. The CDR3 coding sequence is TGTGCCAGCAGTTTCCTAGCGGGATGTTGGGATGAGCAGTTCTTC.

This clonotype was seen at least ten times. V usage is TRBV19 and J usage is TRBJ1-6; D might be TRBD1 (6 bases). The CDR3 totals 14 residues. V was trimmed by 5 bases and J by 10 bases, leaving 15 bases between them. CDR1 is LNHDA, CDR2 SQIVND, per germline (reference sequence). Written as DNA, the CDR3 is TGTGCCAGTAGTGAGGGGGGGGGGAGCTCACCCCTCCACTTT. It translates to CASSEGGGSSPLHF. Full variable domain (remainder filled in from reference TRBV19 and TRBJ1-6): DGGITQSPKYLFRKEGQNVTLSCEQNLNHDAMYWYRQDPGQGLRLIYYSQIVNDFQKGDIAEGYSVSREKKESFPLTVTSAQKNPTAFYLCASSEGGGSSPLHFGNGTRLTVT.